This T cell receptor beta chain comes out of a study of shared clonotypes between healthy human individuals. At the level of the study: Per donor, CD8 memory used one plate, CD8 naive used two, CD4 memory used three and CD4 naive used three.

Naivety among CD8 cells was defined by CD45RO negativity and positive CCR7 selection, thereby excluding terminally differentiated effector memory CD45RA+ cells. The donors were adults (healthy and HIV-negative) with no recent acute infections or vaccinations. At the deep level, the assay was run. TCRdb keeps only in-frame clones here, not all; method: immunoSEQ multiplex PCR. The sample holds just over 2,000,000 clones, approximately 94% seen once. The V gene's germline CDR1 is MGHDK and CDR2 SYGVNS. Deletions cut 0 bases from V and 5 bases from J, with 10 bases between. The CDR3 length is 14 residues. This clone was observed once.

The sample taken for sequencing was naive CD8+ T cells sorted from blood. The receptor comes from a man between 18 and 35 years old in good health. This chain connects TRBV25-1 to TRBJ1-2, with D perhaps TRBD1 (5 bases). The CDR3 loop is CASSEYGTVYGYTF. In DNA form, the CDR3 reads TGTGCCAGCAGTGAATACGGGACGGTTTATGGCTACACCTTC.